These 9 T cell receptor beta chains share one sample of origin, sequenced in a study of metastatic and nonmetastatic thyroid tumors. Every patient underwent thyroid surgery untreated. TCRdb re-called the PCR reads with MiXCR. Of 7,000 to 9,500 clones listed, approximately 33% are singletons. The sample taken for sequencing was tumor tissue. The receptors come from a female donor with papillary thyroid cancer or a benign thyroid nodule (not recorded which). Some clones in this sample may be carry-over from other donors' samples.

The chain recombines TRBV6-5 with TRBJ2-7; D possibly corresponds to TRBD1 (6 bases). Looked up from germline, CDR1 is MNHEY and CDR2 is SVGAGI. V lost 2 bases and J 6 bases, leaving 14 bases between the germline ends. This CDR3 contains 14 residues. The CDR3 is CASSYVGEGGEQYF. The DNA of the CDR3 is TGTGCCAGCAGTTACGTGGGGGAAGGGGGCGAGCAGTACTTC.

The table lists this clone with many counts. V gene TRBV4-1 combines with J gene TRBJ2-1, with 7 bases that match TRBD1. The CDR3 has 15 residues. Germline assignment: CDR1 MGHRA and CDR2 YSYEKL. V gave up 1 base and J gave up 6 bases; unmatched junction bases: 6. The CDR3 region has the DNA TGCGCCAGCAGCCAAGGGACAGGTGGGAGCAATGAGCAGTTCTTC. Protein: CASSQGTGGSNEQFF.

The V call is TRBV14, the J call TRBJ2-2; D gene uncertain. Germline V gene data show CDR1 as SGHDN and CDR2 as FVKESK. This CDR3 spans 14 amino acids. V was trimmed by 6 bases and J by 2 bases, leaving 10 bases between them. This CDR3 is CASSHRSNTGELFF. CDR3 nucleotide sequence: TGTGCCAGCAGTCATAGGTCAAACACCGGGGAGCTGTTTTTT. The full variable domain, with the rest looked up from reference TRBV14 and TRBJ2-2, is EAGVTQFPSHSVIEKGQTVTLRCDPISGHDNLYWYRRVMGKEIKFLLHFVKESKQDESGMPNNRFLAERTGGTYSTLKVQPAELEDSGVYFCASSHRSNTGELFFGEGSRLTVL.

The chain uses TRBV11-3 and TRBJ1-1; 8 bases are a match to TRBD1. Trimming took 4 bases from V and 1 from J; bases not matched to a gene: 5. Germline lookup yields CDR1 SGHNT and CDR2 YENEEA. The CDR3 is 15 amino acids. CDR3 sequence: CASSSGTGRNTEAFF. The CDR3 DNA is TGTGCCAGCAGCTCTGGGACAGGCCGGAACACTGAAGCTTTCTTT.

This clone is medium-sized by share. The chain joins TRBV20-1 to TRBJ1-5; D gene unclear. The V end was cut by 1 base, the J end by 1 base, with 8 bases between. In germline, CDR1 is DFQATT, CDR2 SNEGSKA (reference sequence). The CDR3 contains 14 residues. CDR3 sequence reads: CSARGPASNQPQHF. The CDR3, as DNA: TGCAGTGCTAGAGGGCCTGCGAGCAATCAGCCCCAGCATTTT.

The CDR3 is CASSIMGQNYGYTF. The CDR3 DNA follows: TGTGCCAGCAGCATCATGGGACAGAATTATGGCTACACCTTC. The chain couples TRBV27 to TRBJ1-2, with TRBD1 matching over 7 bases. Germline V CDR1 and CDR2: MNHEY, SMNVEV (reference sequence). The CDR3 covers 14 residues. Trimming at V came to 6 bases and at J to 5 bases, leaving 9 bases not matched to a gene.

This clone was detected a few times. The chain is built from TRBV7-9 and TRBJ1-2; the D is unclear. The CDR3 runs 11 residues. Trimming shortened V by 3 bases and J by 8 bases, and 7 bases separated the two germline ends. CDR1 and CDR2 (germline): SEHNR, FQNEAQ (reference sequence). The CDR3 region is CASSFEVGYTF. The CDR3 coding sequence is TGTGCCAGCAGCTTTGAGGTGGGCTACACCTTC.

The DNA of the CDR3 is TGTGCCAGCGCCCCAGTGGGACAGGGTAATTCACCCCTCCACTTT. Translation: CASAPVGQGNSPLHF. The rearrangement links TRBV19 to TRBJ1-6; 9 bases are a match to TRBD1. CDR1 is LNHDA and CDR2 is SQIVND in the germline V gene (reference sequence). The CDR3 loop spans 15 amino acids. Trimming cost V 9 bases and J 6 bases; bases outside gene matches: 9.

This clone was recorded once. DNA of the CDR3: TGTGCCAGTACTGAACAGGGATATGGCTACACCTTC. Amino acid sequence: CASTEQGYGYTF. The chain is built from TRBV19 and TRBJ1-2; a weak D match, TRBD1 (6 bases). The ends were cut back, 7 bases at V and 5 bases at J, with 11 bases in the middle. From germline, CDR1 is LNHDA and CDR2 SQIVND (reference sequence). The CDR3 has 12 residues.